This TCR beta chain comes out of a study of T cell repertoires in cytomegalovirus infection. Study background: From public TCR beta signatures came an indication of both CMV infection and matching HLA type. Study-level points and caveats: Carriers of CMV and the relevant HLA type were discriminated by public TCR beta frequency.

In TCRdb, the reads were re-called with MiXCR into one record per CDR3 protein. This table has about 830,000 distinct CDR3 sequences, approximately 29% appearing once. There are 15 residues in the CDR3. V was pared by 6 bases and J by 7 bases, with 11 bases of the junction left unmatched. Germline V lookup: CDR1 DFQATT, CDR2 SNEGSKA (reference sequence). As regards this clonotype: Its target is unknown.

The source of this sequence is a human donor in good health (CMV status not recorded). Some clones in this sample may be carry-over from other donors' samples. The chain joins TRBV20-1 to TRBJ2-1; 11 positions agree with TRBD1. The material sequenced was cultured CD8+ T cells from PBMCs, taken from culture after CMV antigen stimulation. CDR3 bases: TGCAGTGCCCTACGGACAGGGGGCGCCGGTAATGAGCAGTTCTTC. Translation gives CSALRTGGAGNEQFF.